This TCR beta chain was observed in a study of T cells after yellow fever vaccination. V was cut by 0 bases and J by 4 bases, with 22 bases left in between. CDR1 is SGHRS, CDR2 YFSETQ, per germline. The CDR3 length is 18 residues. TCRdb itself ran the 5' RACE reads through MiXCR, one entry per CDR3 protein. The sample gives about 63,000 distinct CDR3 sequences, roughly 7.4% of which show up once; about 40% is in the top ten. This clonotype showed up many times. The sequence was obtained from a man aged 30 to 45 who received the YFV17D yellow fever vaccine. This sequence joins TRBV5-1 and TRBJ1-1; tentative D call: TRBD1 (6 bases). Sequencing was performed on CD8+ T cells sorted from PBMCs, taken 15 days after the yellow fever booster vaccination. CDR3: CASSLGSGATYSGTEAFF. The DNA of the CDR3 is TGCGCCAGCAGCTTGGGATCAGGGGCAACGTACTCGGGCACTGAAGCTTTCTTT. Together with reference TRBV5-1 and TRBJ1-1, the CDR3 gives the full variable domain: KAGVTQTPRYLIKTRGQQVTLSCSPISGHRSVSWYQQTPGQGLQFLFEYFSETQRNKGNFPGRFSGRQFSNSRSEMNVSTLELGDSALYLCASSLGSGATYSGTEAFFGQGTRLTVV.